These 13 T cell receptor beta chains were all obtained from the same sample, sequenced in a study of blood T cell repertoires in COVID-19. The repertoire was sequenced with immunoSEQ multiplex PCR; TCRdb's copy has only in-frame clones and lacks some. Found here are approximately 130,000 clones, about four fifths of them singletons; the top ten hold around 9.8%. The specimen sequenced was peripheral blood. The receptors come from a man in his forties with active or convalescent COVID-19.

The V call is TRBV5-1, the J call TRBJ2-7; 7 bases map to TRBD2. CDR1 and CDR2 (germline): SGHRS, YFSETQ. Germline trimming cut 4 bases from V and 3 bases from J; bases unmatched to any gene: 7. The CDR3 sequence is 14 residues long. The CDR3, as DNA: TGCGCCAGCAGCGGGCAGGGAGGGTTCTACGAGCAGTACTTC. It specifies CASSGQGGFYEQYF.

The CDR3 DNA reads TGTGCCAGCGCAGGGGATCCAGATACGCAGTATTTT. Amino acids: CASAGDPDTQYF. J is TRBJ2-3 and V is TRBV6-5, with D possibly being TRBD1 (6 bases). V lost 8 bases and J 4 bases, leaving 10 bases between the germline ends. The CDR3 length is 12 residues. CDR1 and CDR2 from the germline V gene are MNHEY and SVGAGI.

The chain links TRBV9 to TRBJ2-7; D might be TRBD1 (5 bases). CDR1 SGDLS and CDR2 YYNGEE come from the germline V gene. The CDR3 runs to 11 residues. V lost 7 bases and J lost 4, with 9 bases in between. DNA of the CDR3: TGTGCCAGCTCTAGGGGATACGAGCAGTACTTC. It translates to CASSRGYEQYF.

This chain joins TRBV5-1 and TRBJ2-3; TRBD2 matches at 7 bases. The CDR3 sequence is 17 residues long. The germline V gene encodes CDR1 SGHRS and CDR2 YFSETQ. Trimming took 4 bases from V and 2 from J; bases not matched to a gene: 13. In DNA, the CDR3 is TGCGCCAGCAGCATTGGAGGCAGCGGGGCCAACACAGATACGCAGTATTTT. Its translation is CASSIGGSGANTDTQYF. Full variable domain (outside the CDR3, taken from reference TRBV5-1 and TRBJ2-3): KAGVTQTPRYLIKTRGQQVTLSCSPISGHRSVSWYQQTPGQGLQFLFEYFSETQRNKGNFPGRFSGRQFSNSRSEMNVSTLELGDSALYLCASSIGGSGANTDTQYFGPGTRLTVL.

This rearrangement joins TRBV11-2 to TRBJ1-2, with 9 bases aligning to TRBD1. The V gene's germline CDR1 is SGHAT and CDR2 FQNNGV. The CDR3 spans 14 residues. The V gene end was trimmed by 7 bases and the J gene end by 4 bases; junction bases not matched to a gene: 7. In DNA, the CDR3 is TGTGCCAGCACCGGGACAGGGAGAGGCTATGGCTACACCTTC. This gives the protein CASTGTGRGYGYTF.

The chain has TRBV9 and TRBJ1-1; D gene unclear. Trimming took 2 bases from V and 4 from J, leaving 15 bases between them. CDR1 SGDLS and CDR2 YYNGEE come from the germline V gene. The CDR3 is 15 residues long. CDR3 loop: CASSVTDISSTEAFF. The CDR3 DNA reads as TGTGCCAGCAGCGTGACCGACATCTCCAGCACTGAAGCTTTCTTT.

The rearrangement links TRBV4-2 to TRBJ2-3; no reliable D call. Trimming pared 0 bases from V and 0 bases from J, leaving 7 bases between. Germline V gives CDR1 LGHNA, CDR2 YNFKEQ. The CDR3 runs 15 residues. CDR3: CASSQDAVSTDTQYF. CDR3 coding DNA: TGTGCCAGCAGCCAAGATGCAGTCAGCACAGATACGCAGTATTTT.

This rearrangement joins TRBV19 to TRBJ2-1, with D perhaps matching TRBD1 (7 bases). The CDR3 spans 15 residues. Germline lookup yields CDR1 LNHDA and CDR2 SQIVND (reference sequence). V lost 3 bases and J lost 5, with 14 bases in between. For the CDR3, the DNA is TGTGCCAGTAGTATCCAGGGGGGCTTCCACAATGAGCAGTTCTTC. Translated, it gives CASSIQGGFHNEQFF.

This chain uses TRBV10-3 with TRBJ2-7; 8 nucleotides align to TRBD1. Per germline, CDR1 ENHRY and CDR2 SYGVKD. This CDR3 has 14 amino acids. Germline trimming cut 2 bases from V and 6 bases from J; bases unmatched to any gene: 6. DNA for the CDR3: TGTGCCATCAGTGAGGTAGGACAGGGTCGCGAGCAGTACTTC. This codes for CAISEVGQGREQYF.

The gene calls are TRBV9 and TRBJ1-5; D is perhaps TRBD1 (5 bases). V was trimmed by 2 bases and J by 2 bases, leaving 8 bases between them. The CDR3 is 14 amino acids. The germline gives CDR1 SGDLS, CDR2 YYNGEE. The CDR3 region is CASSVGGGNQPQHF. The DNA of the CDR3 is TGTGCCAGCAGCGTGGGGGGGGGCAATCAGCCCCAGCATTTT.

The J gene is TRBJ2-1, the V gene TRBV9; 9 bases match TRBD2. The length of the CDR3 is 15 residues. The J segment lost 9 bases and the V segment lost 2 bases, leaving 9 bases of the junction unmatched. Germline assignment: CDR1 SGDLS and CDR2 YYNGEE. CDR3 DNA: TGTGCCAGCAGCGTTCCGCGGGGGGGCCACAGTGAGCAGTTCTTC. Its translation is CASSVPRGGHSEQFF.

CDR3 amino acids: CASSLQVSSYNEQFF. CDR3 in DNA: TGTGCCAGCAGCTTGCAGGTGAGCTCCTACAATGAGCAGTTCTTC. J is TRBJ2-1 and V is TRBV5-8; unclear D gene. Trimming removed 1 base at V and 0 bases at J, with 8 bases between. The CDR3 extends over 15 amino acids. The germline V gene has CDR1 SGHTS and CDR2 YDEGEE.

The rearrangement links TRBV7-3 to TRBJ2-1, with 7 bases aligning to TRBD2. Germline V gene lookup returns CDR1 SGHTA and CDR2 FQGTGA. The junction had 12 bases not matched to a gene; V was cut back by 1 base and J by 9 bases. CDR3 length equals 16 residues. CDR3 DNA sequence: TGTGCCAGCAGCTTAAGGTCAGGACTAGGTAAGGGTGAGCAGTTCTTC. It translates to CASSLRSGLGKGEQFF. The full variable domain, with the rest looked up from reference TRBV7-3 and TRBJ2-1, is GAGVSQTPSNKVTEKGKYVELRCDPISGHTALYWYRQSLGQGPEFLIYFQGTGAADDSGLPNDRFFAVRPEGSVSTLKIQRTERGDSAVYLCASSLRSGLGKGEQFFGPGTRLTVL.